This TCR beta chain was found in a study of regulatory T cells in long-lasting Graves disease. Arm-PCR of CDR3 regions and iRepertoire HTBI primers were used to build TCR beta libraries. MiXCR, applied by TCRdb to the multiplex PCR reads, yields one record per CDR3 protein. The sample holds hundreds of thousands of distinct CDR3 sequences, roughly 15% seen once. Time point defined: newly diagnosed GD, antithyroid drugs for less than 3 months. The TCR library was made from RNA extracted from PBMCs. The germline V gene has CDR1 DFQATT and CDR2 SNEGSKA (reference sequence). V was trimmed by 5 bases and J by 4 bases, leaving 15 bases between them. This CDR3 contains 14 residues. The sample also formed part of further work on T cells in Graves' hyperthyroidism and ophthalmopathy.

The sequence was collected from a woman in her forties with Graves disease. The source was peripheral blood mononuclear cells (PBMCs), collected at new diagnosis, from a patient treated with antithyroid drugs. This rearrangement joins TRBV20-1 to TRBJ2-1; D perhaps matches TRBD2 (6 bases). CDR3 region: CSAYLRDWYNEQFF. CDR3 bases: TGCAGTGCTTATCTACGGGACTGGTACAATGAGCAGTTCTTC.